These T cell receptor beta chains were read from a single sample in a study of blood T cells in healthy people across ages. TCRdb re-analysed the 5' RACE reads in MiXCR, keeping a single row per CDR3 protein. Here the sample spans 650,000 to 700,000 distinct CDR3 sequences, approximately 29% being singletons. The source material was blood. All receptors derive from a woman older than 75 in good health. The CDR3 runs from the conserved cysteine through the conserved F or W. The D gene is left open where the match is weak. Clone size is not always given. Where it is, it says once, few, many or a class for expanded clones.

V gene	clone size	J gene	D gene	CDR3 length	CDR3 protein	CDR3 DNA
TRBV3-1	-	TRBJ1-1	-	16	CASRAPGGAGNTEAFF	TGTGCCAGCAGGGCCCCTGGGGGTGCGGGGAACACTGAAGCTTTCTTT
TRBV6-2/TRBV6-3	many	TRBJ2-1	TRBD2	17	CASSYPTSGGAYNEQFF	TGTGCCAGCAGTTATCCGACTAGCGGGGGGGCGTACAATGAGCAGTTCTTC
TRBV5-1	-	TRBJ1-4	-	17	CASSLRRIDSRDEKLFF	TGCGCCAGCAGCTTAAGACGAATCGACTCCAGGGACGAAAAACTGTTTTTT
TRBV29-1	-	TRBJ1-1	-	13	CSVEWAPNTEAFF	TGCAGCGTTGAATGGGCCCCGAACACTGAAGCTTTCTTT
TRBV2	many	TRBJ2-6	-	15	CANLGDVSGANVLTF	TGTGCCAACTTAGGGGATGTCTCTGGGGCCAACGTCCTGACTTTC
TRBV6-6	many	TRBJ2-7	-	11	CASRNVYEQYF	TGTGCCAGCAGAAATGTCTACGAGCAGTACTTC
TRBV6-5	-	TRBJ1-1	-	14	CASSVPGRGPEAFF	TGTGCCAGCAGTGTGCCTGGCAGAGGTCCTGAAGCTTTCTTT
TRBV29-1	many	TRBJ1-1	TRBD1	11	CSVRQGLGAFF	TGCAGCGTCCGACAGGGGCTGGGAGCTTTCTTT
TRBV5-5	many	TRBJ1-1	TRBD1	17	CASSPIIAGQPNTEAFF	TGTGCCAGCAGCCCAATCATTGCGGGACAGCCGAACACTGAAGCTTTCTTT
TRBV7-7	-	TRBJ2-6	-	19	CASSPRGPTTGVGANVLTF	TGTGCTAGCAGCCCAAGGGGACCGACCACAGGCGTCGGGGCCAACGTCCTGACTTTC
TRBV30	few	TRBJ1-1	-	14	CAWRWRGVNTEAFF	TGTGCCTGGAGGTGGCGGGGGGTGAACACTGAAGCTTTCTTT
TRBV18	many	TRBJ2-1	-	14	CASSPAVQIGEQFF	TGTGCCAGCTCACCAGCGGTTCAGATAGGTGAGCAGTTCTTC
TRBV7-2	many	TRBJ2-3	TRBD2	19	CASSLNTPGLAYSTDTQYF	TGTGCCAGCAGCCTGAATACCCCGGGACTAGCGTATAGCACAGATACGCAGTATTTT
TRBV20-1	-	TRBJ2-2	TRBD2	23	CSADTGDLPGLAGGPQYTGELFF	TGCAGTGCTGATACAGGGGACCTACCGGGACTAGCGGGGGGGCCACAATACACCGGGGAGCTGTTTTTT
TRBV21-1	-	TRBJ2-5	-	17	CASTPPRGLAGGREQYF	TGTGCCAGCACCCCACCACGCGGACTAGCGGGGGGGCGTGAGCAGTACTTC
TRBV15	-	TRBJ2-1	-	11	CATSGGNEQFF	TGTGCCACCAGTGGTGGGAATGAGCAGTTCTTC
TRBV9	many	TRBJ2-7	TRBD2	13	CASSVESTGGQYF	TGTGCCAGCAGCGTAGAATCTACGGGAGGGCAGTACTTC
TRBV4-3	many	TRBJ2-3	-	15	CASSLGPGRTDTQYF	TGCGCCAGCAGCCTAGGGCCAGGACGGACAGATACGCAGTATTTT
TRBV10-3	-	TRBJ2-5	TRBD2	17	CTIGVGRAGGIQETQYF	TGTACCATCGGGGTCGGACGAGCGGGGGGGATCCAAGAGACCCAGTACTTC
TRBV9	-	TRBJ1-1	-	14	CASSAGGENTEAFF	TGTGCCAGCAGCGCGGGGGGGGAGAACACTGAAGCTTTCTTT
TRBV7-8	few	TRBJ1-1	-	16	CASSLTSAIDPTEAFF	TGTGCCAGCAGCTTAACATCGGCTATCGACCCCACTGAAGCTTTCTTT
TRBV5-1	many	TRBJ1-2	TRBD1	15	CASSLRDRGDYGYTF	TGCGCCAGCAGCTTACGGGACAGGGGTGACTATGGCTACACCTTC
TRBV30	many	TRBJ2-7	TRBD1	15	CAWSAPGQGPYEQYF	TGTGCCTGGAGTGCTCCGGGACAGGGTCCCTACGAGCAGTACTTC
TRBV19	many	TRBJ2-7	-	13	CASSITGPFEQYF	TGTGCCAGTAGTATAACAGGTCCCTTCGAGCAGTACTTC
TRBV29-1	many	TRBJ2-1	-	14	CSVEPLSSYNEQFF	TGCAGCGTTGAGCCACTTAGCTCCTACAATGAGCAGTTCTTC
TRBV9	-	TRBJ2-2	-	13	CASSFGSGGELFF	TGTGCCAGCAGCTTTGGATCTGGCGGGGAGCTGTTTTTT
TRBV12-3/TRBV12-4	-	TRBJ2-1	TRBD2	13	CASRTGLAVSPFF	TGTGCCAGCAGGACGGGACTAGCGGTATCCCCGTTCTTC
TRBV9	many	TRBJ2-7	-	16	CASSAEPTVTAYEQYF	TGTGCCAGCAGCGCCGAGCCGACGGTGACGGCCTACGAGCAGTACTTC
TRBV6-1	-	TRBJ2-7	TRBD1	14	CASKIGQGLYEQYF	TGTGCCAGCAAAATCGGACAGGGACTCTACGAGCAGTACTTC
TRBV27	many	TRBJ2-1	-	14	CASSLFNLGNEQFF	TGTGCCAGCAGTTTATTTAACTTAGGCAATGAGCAGTTCTTC
TRBV12-3/TRBV12-4	many	TRBJ1-2	-	14	CASASNRDGYGYTF	TGTGCCAGCGCGTCCAATCGGGACGGCTATGGCTACACCTTC
TRBV7-3	many	TRBJ2-1	TRBD2	16	CASSHGGGGASNEQFF	TGTGCCAGCAGCCACGGAGGCGGGGGGGCGTCCAATGAGCAGTTCTTC
TRBV30	many	TRBJ1-2	-	14	CAWRSNGVEYGYTF	TGTGCCTGGAGGTCCAACGGGGTCGAGTATGGCTACACCTTC
TRBV6-2/TRBV6-3	-	TRBJ2-7	-	12	CASSYSVAGKHF	TGTGCCAGCAGTTACTCGGTGGCAGGGAAGCACTTC
TRBV27	-	TRBJ2-1	TRBD1	15	CASSPGTGGYNEQFF	TGTGCCAGCAGTCCCGGGACAGGGGGCTATAATGAGCAGTTCTTC
TRBV9	-	TRBJ1-5	TRBD1	15	CASSATGSFGQPQHF	TGTGCCAGCAGCGCGACAGGGTCGTTCGGTCAGCCCCAGCATTTT
TRBV28	few	TRBJ1-1	TRBD1	16	CASSLGTGLENTEAFF	TGTGCCAGCAGTTTAGGGACAGGGTTAGAGAACACTGAAGCTTTCTTT
TRBV19	-	TRBJ2-6	-	18	CASSALAGGLSGANVLTF	TGTGCCAGTAGTGCCCTAGCCGGGGGTTTGTCTGGGGCCAACGTCCTGACTTTC
TRBV5-3	many	TRBJ2-1	-	15	CARSPTTGPLSEQFF	TGTGCCAGAAGCCCGACCACCGGACCGCTTAGTGAGCAGTTCTTC
TRBV7-3	once	TRBJ2-1	-	13	CASSLDGPGEQFF	TGTGCCAGCAGCTTGGATGGGCCCGGTGAGCAGTTCTTC
TRBV2	few	TRBJ2-3	-	16	CASSVDGERGTDTQYF	TGTGCCAGCAGTGTAGACGGGGAGAGGGGCACAGATACGCAGTATTTT
TRBV10-3	once	TRBJ1-4	-	14	CAIRALGTNEKLFF	TGTGCCATCAGAGCTCTAGGGACTAATGAAAAACTGTTTTTT
TRBV9	many	TRBJ2-3	-	15	CASSVAPANTDTQYF	TGTGCCAGCAGCGTAGCCCCGGCAAACACAGATACGCAGTATTTT
TRBV28	few	TRBJ1-4	-	15	CASNPSGATNEKLFF	TGTGCCAGCAATCCTTCAGGGGCAACTAATGAAAAACTGTTTTTT
TRBV7-2	many	TRBJ2-2	-	12	CASSPNAGELFF	TGTGCCAGCAGCCCCAATGCCGGGGAGCTGTTTTTT
TRBV20-1	-	TRBJ2-1	-	13	CSARQNFHNEQFF	TGCAGTGCTAGACAGAACTTTCACAATGAGCAGTTCTTC
TRBV9	many	TRBJ2-3	-	16	CASSVGGTSPSDTQYF	TGTGCCAGCAGCGTAGGTGGTACCTCGCCCTCAGATACGCAGTATTTT
TRBV6-1	-	TRBJ2-7	TRBD2	13	CAAGLAEHYEQYF	TGTGCCGCCGGACTAGCGGAACATTACGAGCAGTACTTC
TRBV20-1	many	TRBJ2-1	TRBD1	15	CSASPGTGTNNEQFF	TGCAGTGCTAGTCCCGGGACAGGGACCAACAATGAGCAGTTCTTC
TRBV6-2/TRBV6-3	many	TRBJ2-1	-	14	CASSLLVLANEQFF	TGTGCCAGTTCGTTGCTGGTACTTGCCAATGAGCAGTTCTTC
TRBV20-1	-	TRBJ1-1	TRBD1	14	CSARRGQGNTEAFF	TGCAGTGCTAGGAGGGGACAGGGGAACACTGAAGCTTTCTTT
TRBV29-1	few	TRBJ1-1	-	16	CSVPGTLKHRGTEAFF	TGCAGCGTCCCCGGGACACTAAAGCACCGAGGCACTGAAGCTTTCTTT
TRBV3-1	many	TRBJ2-7	TRBD1	14	CASSTQGVNYEQYF	TGTGCCAGCAGCACACAGGGGGTCAACTACGAGCAGTACTTC